This TCR beta chain was captured by sequencing in a study of siplizumab effects on memory and regulatory T cells. Study-level findings and limits: Controls showed an average of around 26% Treg-derived mappable alloreactive CD4+ clones, while siplizumab showed 60% to 80%. The authors mapped only a minor fraction of alloreactive clones to unstimulated subsets. Naive T cell populations appeared to exhibit greater diversity than memory cells and appeared to be major alloresponse contributors. No functional test confirmed suppression by proliferating siplizumab-culture Tregs.

CDR1 SGHTA and CDR2 FQGNSA come from the germline V gene. CDR3 size: 16 residues. The V end was cut by 5 bases, the J end by 1 base, with 15 bases between. Concerning this clone: Its matching antigen is unknown.

Produced via immunoSEQ multiplex PCR; TCRdb's table is partial and in-frame only. The table has 95,000 to 100,000 clones, approximately 91% seen once. This chain links TRBV7-2 with TRBJ2-1; a possible D gene is TRBD1 (6 bases). The sequencing input was non-Treg CD4+ T cells sorted from blood. The sequence was obtained from a human donor in good health. In DNA, the CDR3 is TGTGCCAGCAGCACCACACCGGGACATTCCTACAATGAGCAGTTCTTC. Protein: CASSTTPGHSYNEQFF.